This TCR beta chain was recorded in a study of spatial heterogeneity in lung cancer. Overall study: Consistent detection of more beta-chain than alpha-chain sequences was observed.

TCRdb analysed the 5' RACE reads with MiXCR anew, one entry per CDR3 protein. The table lists roughly 110,000 distinct CDR3 sequences, roughly 10% of them singletons. The germline CDR1 and CDR2 sequences are SQVTM and ANQGSEA. The J segment lost 0 bases and the V segment lost 7 bases, leaving 2 bases of the junction unmatched. This CDR3 contains 13 residues. The sample's time point: blood at routine non-recurrence follow-up after resection. The genes are TRBV29-1 and TRBJ2-3; 9 bases fit TRBD2. Source: PBMCs, taken at follow-up. This TCR was recovered from a female donor with early-stage non-small cell lung cancer. The CDR3 DNA sequence: TGCAGCGCCCTAGCGGGGAGCACAGATACGCAGTATTTT. Translating it yields CSALAGSTDTQYF.